Only a few counts were recorded for the clone carrying this T cell receptor (beta chain). Its target is not known. The data derive from a study of T-cell memory formation after mild COVID-19. Overall study context: TCR clusters mostly belonged to single donors.

The CDR3 covers 16 residues. V shed 4 bases and J 2 bases; nucleotides not matched to a gene: 7. The germline V gene has CDR1 KGHDR and CDR2 SFDVKD. TCRdb reprocessed the 5' RACE reads via MiXCR and lists one record per CDR3 protein. The sample contains fewer than 650,000 distinct CDR3 sequences, 15% to 20% of which appear only once. Study-level findings and limits: Among contracting clones, CD4+ were mainly CM/EM and CD8+ enriched in EMRA.

Sequencing input: PBMCs or a T cell subset sorted from them (not recorded which). The origin of this receptor is an adult woman who had mild COVID-19 (a few samples of this study predate the infection). Cell type and time point are not known. The V gene is TRBV24-1, the J gene TRBJ1-5; 7 nucleotides match TRBD1. The CDR3 region has the DNA TGTGCCACCAGTGACCCACAGGGGAGCGGCAATCAGCCCCAGCATTTT. As protein: CATSDPQGSGNQPQHF.